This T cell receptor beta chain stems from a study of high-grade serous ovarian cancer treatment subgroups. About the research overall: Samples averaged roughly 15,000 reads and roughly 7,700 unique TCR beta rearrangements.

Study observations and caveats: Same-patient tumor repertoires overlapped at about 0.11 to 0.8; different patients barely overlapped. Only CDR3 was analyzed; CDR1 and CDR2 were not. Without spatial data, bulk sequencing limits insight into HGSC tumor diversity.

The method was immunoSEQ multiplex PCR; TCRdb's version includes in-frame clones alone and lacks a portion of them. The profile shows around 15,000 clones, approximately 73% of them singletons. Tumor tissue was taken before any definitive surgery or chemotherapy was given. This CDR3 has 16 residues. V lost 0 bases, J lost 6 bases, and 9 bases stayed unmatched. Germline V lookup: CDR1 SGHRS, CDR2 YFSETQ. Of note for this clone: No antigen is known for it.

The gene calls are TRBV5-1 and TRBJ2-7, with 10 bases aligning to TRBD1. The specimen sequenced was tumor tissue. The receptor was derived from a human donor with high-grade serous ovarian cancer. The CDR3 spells CASSLAPDRGDSEQYF. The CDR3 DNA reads TGCGCCAGCAGCTTGGCCCCGGACAGGGGGGATAGCGAGCAGTACTTC.